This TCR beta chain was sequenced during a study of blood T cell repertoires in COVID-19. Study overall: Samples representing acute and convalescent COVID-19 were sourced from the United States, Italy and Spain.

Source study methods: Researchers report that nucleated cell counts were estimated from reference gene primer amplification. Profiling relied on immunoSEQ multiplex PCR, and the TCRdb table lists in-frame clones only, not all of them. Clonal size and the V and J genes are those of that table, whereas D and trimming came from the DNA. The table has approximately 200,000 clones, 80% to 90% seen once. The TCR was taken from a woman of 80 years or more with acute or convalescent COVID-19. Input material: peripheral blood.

This CDR3 reads CASGPGLAANTGELFF. The CDR3, as DNA: TGTGCTAGTGGACCCGGACTAGCGGCGAACACCGGGGAGCTGTTTTTT. The chain uses TRBV12-5 and TRBJ2-2; TRBD2 matches 10 bases. CDR3 length: 16 amino acids. With 6 bases clipped from V and 0 bases from J, the junction kept 4 bases outside the gene matches. CDR1 and CDR2 from the germline V gene are LGHNT and FRNRAP.